This TCR beta chain was obtained from a study of cytomegalovirus exposure and HLA in healthy donors. PCR employed 60 Vbeta and 13 Jbeta primers. The assay was immunoSEQ multiplex PCR, and TCRdb's table has in-frame clones only and misses some. In the table there are 150,000 or so clones, nearly 80% of which are singletons. Deletions cut 2 bases from V and 2 bases from J, with 9 bases between. From germline, CDR1 is SGHTA and CDR2 FQGNSA. This CDR3 is 14 amino acids long. This clone appeared a few times. Its antigen is still unknown. Study-wide results and caveats: The likely origin of a cluster of highly shared sequence variants was a sequencing artifact.

V is TRBV7-2 and J is TRBJ2-5, with D hard to call. This clonotype was obtained from a man between 45 and 60 years old in good health and CMV-seropositive. Sequenced input: PBMCs. This CDR3 is CASSLFRDQETQYF. In DNA form, the CDR3 reads TGTGCCAGCAGCTTATTTAGAGATCAAGAGACCCAGTACTTC.